This T cell receptor (beta chain) originates from a study of blood T cell repertoires in COVID-19. The wider study: The United States, Italy and Spain were the sources of the acute and convalescent COVID-19 samples. The cDNA or gDNA used as material had been derived from T cells, B-cell-depleted T cells, or PBMCs.

Per the study methods: Reference gene primer amplification yielded estimated nucleated cell counts. Method: immunoSEQ multiplex PCR; TCRdb's copy keeps in-frame clones and lacks some. Clone size and the V and J calls come from that table; the DNA yielded D and trimming. The sample consists of more than 150,000 clones, roughly 84% of them appearing once. The sequence was obtained from a man between 50 and 59 years old with active or convalescent COVID-19. Input material: peripheral blood.

This chain's CDR3 is CASSLFAGYEQYF. CDR3 nucleotide sequence: TGTGCCAGCAGTTTATTCGCCGGCTACGAGCAGTACTTC. The chain combines TRBV28 with TRBJ2-7; D is unresolved. The germline V gene encodes CDR1 MDHEN and CDR2 SYDVKM. CDR3 size: 13 residues. Trimming shortened V by 1 base and J by 3 bases, and 7 bases separated the two germline ends.